Sequencing of this T cell receptor beta chain was carried out in a study of T cell responses to AZD1222 COVID-19 vaccine. As concerns this clone: Its antigen is still unknown.

Findings of the study overall: Possibly, clonal diversity was underestimated; donors were largely white British and included more females.

This table comes from immunoSEQ multiplex PCR, and its TCRdb copy is limited to in-frame clones, with some not included. The sample records more than 95,000 clones, roughly 84% being singletons. This CDR3 spans 15 amino acids. Germline loops: CDR1 MNHEY, CDR2 SMNVEV (reference sequence). The ends were cut back, 2 bases at V and 5 bases at J, with 15 bases in the middle. The sequence came from an adult in good health. This chain uses TRBV27 with TRBJ2-5, with a possible D match to TRBD1 (6 bases). The material was peripheral blood, obtained on day 0 of AZD1222 vaccination. CDR3 sequence (DNA): TGTGCCAGCAGTTTAATCAGGGGAGTAGGGGAGACCCAGTACTTC. This translates into CASSLIRGVGETQYF.